The T cell receptor beta chain under discussion was sequenced for a study of blood T cell repertoires in COVID-19. Overall study context: T cells, B-cell-depleted T cells, or PBMCs supplied cDNA or gDNA.

Sequencing used immunoSEQ multiplex PCR; TCRdb keeps in-frame clones, though not all of them. The sample lists about 95,000 clones, under 95% seen once, with just under 4% in the top ten. This CDR3 has 14 residues. Germline assignment: CDR1 SGHAT and CDR2 FQNNGV. Trimming took off 5 bases at V and 7 bases at J, with 15 bases between the two ends. The receptor comes from a woman in her fifties or sixties in a cohort sampled during active COVID-19. The material sequenced was peripheral blood. This chain links TRBV11-2 with TRBJ1-3, with D maybe TRBD1 (6 bases). Here the CDR3 DNA reads TGTGCCAGCAGCGTGCCAGGGGTAGAGAACACCATATATTTT. Its protein is CASSVPGVENTIYF.